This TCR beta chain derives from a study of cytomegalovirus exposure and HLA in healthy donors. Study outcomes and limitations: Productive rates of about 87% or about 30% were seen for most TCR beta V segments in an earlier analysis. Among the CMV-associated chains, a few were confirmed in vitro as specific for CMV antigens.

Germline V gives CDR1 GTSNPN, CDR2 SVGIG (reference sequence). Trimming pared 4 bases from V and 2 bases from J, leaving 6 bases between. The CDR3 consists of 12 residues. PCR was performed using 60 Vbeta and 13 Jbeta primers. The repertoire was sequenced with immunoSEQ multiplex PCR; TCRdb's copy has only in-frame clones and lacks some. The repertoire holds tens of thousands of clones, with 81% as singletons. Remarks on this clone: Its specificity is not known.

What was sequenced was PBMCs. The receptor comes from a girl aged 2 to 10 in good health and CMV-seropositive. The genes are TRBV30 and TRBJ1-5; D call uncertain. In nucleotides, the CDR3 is TGTGCCTGGACCTTTGGCAATCAGCCCCAGCATTTT. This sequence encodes CAWTFGNQPQHF.